This section outlines one TCR beta chain sequence together with its context. The data were taken from a study of blood T cell repertoires in COVID-19. Overall study context: The United States, Italy and Spain supplied acute and convalescent COVID-19 samples. The analysed material was cDNA or gDNA that came from T cells, B-cell-depleted T cells, or PBMCs.

The CDR3 is 14 amino acids. CDR1 and CDR2 from the germline V gene are SGHTA and FQGNSA. The V segment lost 5 bases and the J segment 4 bases; nucleotides outside the gene matches: 5. In the authors' methods: Amplified reference gene primers provided the basis for estimating nucleated cell counts. Clones were sequenced by immunoSEQ multiplex PCR, and TCRdb holds only the in-frame ones, with some missing. That table gives V, J and clone size, and the DNA gave D and trimming. The sample gives 180,000 or so clones, almost 85% of which show up once; about 6.9% is in the top ten. V is TRBV7-2 and J is TRBJ1-5; 7 bases line up with TRBD1. The clonotype comes from a human donor with acute or convalescent COVID-19. The donor label of this sample is uncertain. Sequencing was performed on peripheral blood. CDR3 region: CASSQGGQNQPQHF. The CDR3 DNA reads as TGTGCCAGCAGCCAAGGGGGACAGAATCAGCCCCAGCATTTT. Based on the CDR3 plus reference TRBV7-2 and TRBJ1-5, the full variable domain is GAGVSQSPSNKVTEKGKDVELRCDPISGHTALYWYRQSLGQGLEFLIYFQGNSAPDKSGLPSDRFSAERTGGSVSTLTIQRTQQEDSAVYLCASSQGGQNQPQHFGDGTRLSIL.